This section outlines one T cell receptor beta chain sequence together with its context. Sequencing used immunoSEQ multiplex PCR; TCRdb keeps in-frame clones, though not all of them. The repertoire holds roughly 100,000 clones, with roughly 95% as singletons. The data were taken from a study of technical replicates of blood from a handful of donors. Material: T cells isolated from PBMCs. The receptor comes from a human donor in good health.

In nucleotides, the CDR3 is TGCGCCAGCAGCCAATGGACAACTTTCGACGAGCAGTACTTC. It encodes CASSQWTTFDEQYF. This rearrangement joins TRBV4-1 to TRBJ2-7, with D possibly TRBD1 on 5 matching bases. From germline, CDR1 is MGHRA and CDR2 YSYEKL. Trimming took 2 bases from V and 5 from J, leaving 13 bases between them. The CDR3 consists of 14 residues.